This T cell receptor beta chain derives from a study of OX40 agonist ivuxolimab in advanced cancers. Assay: immunoSEQ multiplex PCR; the TCRdb copy retains only in-frame clones and omits some. The profile shows 60,000 to 65,000 clones, roughly four fifths of them singletons. The CDR3 runs 12 residues. Germline loops: CDR1 KGHSH, CDR2 LQKENI. Points from the study as a whole: Averaging showed that CD8+ T cells had more expanded clones than CD4+ did.

Baseline was the first blood sampling point, followed by cycle 4 day 1 and cycle 7 day 1. Note on this clone: Its antigen remains unidentified. A read error may account for a junction end that differs from germline.

Sample: CD4+ or CD8+ T cells sorted from blood, taken in a trial of the OX40 agonist ivuxolimab. This clonotype originated in an adult with an advanced solid tumor such as melanoma, head and neck, liver or kidney cancer. The gene calls are TRBV18 and TRBJ2-7, with D perhaps matching TRBD1 (5 bases). This chain's CDR3 is CASSPNTGPGRF. The DNA of the CDR3 is TGTGCCAGCTCACCCAATACAGGACCCGGTCGCTTC.